The clone carrying this T cell receptor (beta chain) was counted many times. Its antigen is still unknown. Uncontrolled infection, other autoimmune disease, pregnancy or lactation excluded patients. Fresh peripheral blood, about 9.6 ml, yielded the PBMCs. The record originates from a study of T cells in Graves' hyperthyroidism and ophthalmopathy. Study-wide findings and caveats: Blood samples included most of the expanded thyroid clonotypes exceeding 0.001.

From RNA transcripts, TCR beta CDR3 regions were amplified. HTBI primers were employed in a first-round RT-PCR of the TCR CDR3. TCRdb passed the multiplex PCR reads through MiXCR, listing each CDR3 protein once. This repertoire shows about 840,000 distinct CDR3 sequences, about 38% found once; its top ten account for approximately 10%. The sequencing input was blood. This clonotype was obtained from a man younger than 35 with Graves' hyperthyroidism.

CDR3 sequence: CASSVGTGTNSALHF. Here the CDR3 DNA reads TGTGCCAGCAGCGTAGGAACAGGGACCAATTCGGCCCTCCACTTT. V gene TRBV9 combines with J gene TRBJ1-6; maybe TRBD1 (6 bases). The CDR3 is 15 residues long. With 0 bases removed from V and 14 bases from J, the gap between germline ends came to 18 bases. CDR1 is SGDLS, CDR2 YYNGEE, per germline.